A single sample is the source of the 15 T cell receptor beta chains below, sequenced in a study of cytomegalovirus exposure and HLA in healthy donors. With 60 Vbeta and 13 Jbeta primers, the PCR was carried out. Using immunoSEQ multiplex PCR, the repertoire was profiled, and TCRdb retains in-frame clones only, with some absent. In the table there are fewer than 200,000 clones, about 88% of which are singletons. The sample was PBMCs. All receptors come from a girl under three years old in good health and CMV-seronegative.

V is TRBV12-5 and J is TRBJ2-5, with 9 bases lining up with TRBD2. Germline CDR1 and CDR2: LGHNT and FRNRAP. The J segment lost 2 bases and the V segment lost 2 bases, leaving 9 bases of the junction unmatched. The CDR3 extends over 17 amino acids. CDR3 loop: CASGLNIAGAVQETQYF. CDR3 in DNA: TGTGCTAGTGGTTTGAACATAGCGGGGGCTGTTCAAGAGACCCAGTACTTC.

Comments on this clone: This sample includes further DNA sequences coding for the same CDR3. The chain has TRBV4-2 and TRBJ2-7, with TRBD1 matching 9 bases. The CDR3 spans 13 residues. Germline CDR1 reads LGHNA; CDR2 reads YNFKEQ. After removal of 3 bases from V and 5 bases from J, the junction contained 2 bases not matched to a gene. DNA for the CDR3: TGTGCCAGCAGCCAGGGACAGGGCCACGAGCAGTACTTC. Translated, it gives CASSQGQGHEQYF.

This clone was recorded a few times. The V gene is TRBV7-2, the J gene TRBJ2-7, with 10 positions matching TRBD1. CDR3 size: 14 residues. Germline loops: CDR1 SGHTA, CDR2 FQGNSA. V dropped 5 bases and J dropped 2; count of bases not matched to a gene: 3. The CDR3 loop reads CASSPDRGPYEQYF. Here the CDR3 DNA reads TGTGCCAGCAGCCCAGACAGGGGGCCCTACGAGCAGTACTTC.

The V and J genes are TRBV5-4 and TRBJ1-1, with TRBD1 identical over 7 bases. The CDR3 is 14 amino acids. The germline V gene has CDR1 SGHNT and CDR2 YYREEE (reference sequence). The V and J ends lost 4 bases and 4 bases, in that order; junction bases with no gene match: 7. CDR3 sequence (DNA): TGTGCCAGCAGCCTAGACAGGGCTCGCACTGAAGCTTTCTTT. Its protein product is CASSLDRARTEAFF.

This clone occurred a few times. V usage is TRBV14 and J usage is TRBJ2-1; TRBD1 agrees at 7 bases. V was clipped by 4 bases and J by 5 bases; unmatched bases: 8. The CDR3 is 15 residues long. CDR1 and CDR2 from the germline V gene are SGHDN and FVKESK. The CDR3: CASSPTGPRHNEQFF. DNA for the CDR3: TGTGCCAGCAGCCCGACAGGGCCACGTCACAATGAGCAGTTCTTC.

The gene calls are TRBV19 and TRBJ1-4, with D unclear. Per germline, CDR1 LNHDA and CDR2 SQIVND (reference sequence). The CDR3 is 16 amino acids. V lost 6 bases and J 7 bases, leaving 21 bases between the germline ends. The CDR3 DNA reads as TGTGCCAGTAGCACGGGGTCGCGGGCCTTTATTGAAAAACTGTTTTTT. Its protein is CASSTGSRAFIEKLFF. Based on the CDR3 plus reference TRBV19 and TRBJ1-4, the full variable domain is DGGITQSPKYLFRKEGQNVTLSCEQNLNHDAMYWYRQDPGQGLRLIYYSQIVNDFQKGDIAEGYSVSREKKESFPLTVTSAQKNPTAFYLCASSTGSRAFIEKLFFGSGTQLSVL.

The chain carries TRBV5-1 and TRBJ2-7; TRBD2 agrees at 10 bases. V was pared by 6 bases and J by 6 bases, with 9 bases of the junction left unmatched. Germline CDR1 and CDR2: SGHRS and YFSETQ. This CDR3 spans 14 amino acids. DNA of the CDR3: TGCGCCAGCAAGCAATCAGCGGGAGGGGGCGAGCAGTACTTC. It specifies CASKQSAGGGEQYF.

The V call is TRBV6-4, the J call TRBJ2-3; 9 bases line up with TRBD2. Per the germline V gene, CDR1 is MRHNA and CDR2 is SNTAGT. The V gene end was trimmed by 6 bases and the J gene end by 5 bases; junction bases not matched to a gene: 6. The CDR3 has 14 residues. This chain's CDR3 is CASRPTSGGDTQYF. CDR3 nucleotides: TGTGCCAGCAGGCCGACTAGCGGAGGAGATACGCAGTATTTT.

The rearrangement joins TRBV19 to TRBJ1-2; possible D gene TRBD1, 6 bases. The ends were cut back, 2 bases at V and 2 bases at J, with 9 bases in the middle. The length of the CDR3 is 14 residues. CDR1 is LNHDA, CDR2 SQIVND, per germline (reference sequence). DNA for the CDR3: TGTGCCAGTAGTATAACAACAGGGAACTATGGCTACACCTTC. This sequence encodes CASSITTGNYGYTF.

The V call is TRBV29-1, the J call TRBJ2-7, with 7 bases lining up with TRBD1. The CDR3 consists of 14 residues. CDR1 and CDR2 (germline): SQVTM, ANQGSEA. Trimming cost V 2 bases and J 3 bases; bases outside gene matches: 7. The CDR3 protein is CSVEFVNRGYEQYF. The CDR3 nucleotides are TGCAGCGTTGAATTCGTAAACAGGGGCTACGAGCAGTACTTC.

The rearrangement uses TRBV4-1 and TRBJ2-7; TRBD2 agrees at 9 bases. The CDR3 loop spans 21 amino acids. The J segment lost 2 bases and the V segment lost 2 bases, leaving 22 bases of the junction unmatched. Germline V lookup: CDR1 MGHRA, CDR2 YSYEKL. CDR3 DNA sequence: TGCGCCAGCAGCCAACTACCAAGTAGTAGCGGGAGTTCCCTCTCTCCCTACGAGCAGTACTTC. It codes for CASSQLPSSSGSSLSPYEQYF.

The chain couples TRBV28 to TRBJ1-1; 9 bases line up with TRBD1. The V segment lost 6 bases and the J segment 7 bases; nucleotides outside the gene matches: 9. The CDR3 extends over 14 amino acids. Germline V gene lookup returns CDR1 MDHEN and CDR2 SYDVKM. The CDR3 DNA reads TGTGCCAGCAGGCCGGACAGGGGTTTTGGTGAAGCTTTCTTT. Its protein is CASRPDRGFGEAFF.

The chain couples TRBV2 to TRBJ2-2; 7 bases are a match to TRBD2. CDR3 length: 17 residues. In germline, CDR1 is SNHLY, CDR2 FYNNEI. V gave up 3 bases and J gave up 0 bases; unmatched junction bases: 7. The CDR3 reads CASSELVGGSNTGELFF. The CDR3 coding sequence is TGTGCCAGCAGTGAGTTAGTGGGGGGGTCGAACACCGGGGAGCTGTTTTTT.

The chain employs TRBV5-1 and TRBJ2-2; TRBD2 matches at 7 bases. The germline CDR1 and CDR2 sequences are SGHRS and YFSETQ. V gave up 0 bases and J gave up 4 bases; unmatched junction bases: 9. CDR3 length: 17 amino acids. This CDR3 reads CASSLGGSERGTGELFF. As DNA, the CDR3 is TGCGCCAGCAGCTTGGGAGGGTCGGAGCGGGGCACCGGGGAGCTGTTTTTT.

This chain links TRBV19 with TRBJ2-6; TRBD2 might be the D (6 bases). V lost 8 bases and J 0 bases, leaving 11 bases between the germline ends. Germline V gene sequence: CDR1 LNHDA, CDR2 SQIVND (reference sequence). This CDR3 region has 15 residues. CDR3 coding DNA: TGTGCCAGTCATGGGGGGTCCTCTGGGGCCAACGTCCTGACTTTC. It specifies CASHGGSSGANVLTF.